Listed below are T cell receptor beta chains from one sample, sequenced in a study of human T cells and chemical hapten exposure. One entry per CDR3 protein results from TCRdb running MiXCR on the RACE reads. This table has approximately 320,000 distinct CDR3 sequences, 4.5% to 7% appearing once. This specimen consisted of whole blood, obtained in connection with sensitization to the hapten diphenylcyclopropenone (DPC). Receptor source: a woman under 30 with alopecia areata. Some clones in this sample may be carry-over from other donors' samples. Both conserved end residues are part of each CDR3. Fields, in order: J gene, V gene, D gene, clone size, CDR3 length, CDR3 protein, CDR3 DNA. The D gene is left open where the match is weak. Not all rows give a size; the values are once, few, many and, for expanded clones, a class.

>TRBJ1-2|TRBV27|TRBD1|many|15
CARPPGGTGDDGYTF
TGTGCCAGACCCCCAGGCGGGACAGGGGACGATGGCTACACCTTC
>TRBJ2-7|TRBV12-3/TRBV12-4|-|many|15
CASSPWGGTTSEQYF
TGTGCCAGCAGTCCTTGGGGGGGGACAACCTCCGAGCAGTACTTC
>TRBJ2-5|TRBV6-2/TRBV6-3|-|few|13
CASNSLLQETQYF
TGTGCCAGCAACTCCCTATTACAAGAGACCCAGTACTTC
>TRBJ1-2|TRBV6-5|-|-|15
CASKGGGPANYGYTF
TGTGCCAGCAAGGGGGGGGGCCCAGCTAACTATGGCTACACCTTC
>TRBJ1-4|TRBV6-5|TRBD1|few|15
CASSRMIRGNEKLFF
TGTGCCAGCAGCCGTATGATCAGGGGGAATGAAAAACTGTTTTTT
>TRBJ1-2|TRBV14|-|many|13
CASSQGLIYGYTF
TGTGCCAGCAGCCAAGGACTGATCTATGGCTACACCTTC
>TRBJ1-2|TRBV27|TRBD1|-|14
CASSLGTGKYGYTF
TGTGCCAGCAGTTTGGGGACAGGGAAGTATGGCTACACCTTC
>TRBJ2-2|TRBV7-9|-|few|17
CASSSNSTVMGTGELFF
TGTGCCAGCAGCTCTAATTCGACGGTGATGGGGACCGGGGAGCTGTTTTTT
>TRBJ2-3|TRBV7-2|-|few|15
CASSHDSLSTDTQYF
TGTGCCAGCAGCCACGACAGTCTTAGCACAGATACGCAGTATTTT
>TRBJ2-3|TRBV9|-|many|14
CASSVVGSTDTQYF
TGTGCCAGCAGCGTAGTCGGGTCCACAGATACGCAGTATTTT
>TRBJ1-6|TRBV12-3/TRBV12-4|-|-|15
CASSQSPGGNSPLHF
TGTGCCAGCAGTCAATCTCCGGGAGGGAATTCACCCCTCCACTTT
>TRBJ2-5|TRBV18|-|-|12
CASSGDQETQYF
TGTGCCAGCTCAGGGGACCAAGAGACCCAGTACTTC
>TRBJ1-2|TRBV6-2/TRBV6-3|TRBD1|many|17
CASSYSSGTGNIYGYTF
TGTGCCAGCAGTTACTCGTCCGGGACAGGGAACATCTATGGCTACACCTTC
>TRBJ1-2|TRBV12-3/TRBV12-4|-|few|15
CASSLRAGVNYGYTF
TGTGCCAGCAGTTTACGGGCAGGGGTTAACTATGGCTACACCTTC
>TRBJ2-7|TRBV2|-|few|12
CASNYVGYEQYF
TGTGCCAGCAATTACGTAGGGTACGAGCAGTACTTC
>TRBJ1-5|TRBV29-1|TRBD1|few|14
CSTPDRGRPQPQHF
TGCAGCACACCGGACAGGGGGCGGCCTCAGCCCCAGCATTTT